This passage covers 6 T cell receptor beta chains from one sample sequenced in a study of T-cell memory formation after mild COVID-19. TCRdb independently ran MiXCR on the 5' RACE reads; one entry per CDR3 protein. The sample consists of more than 300,000 distinct CDR3 sequences, more than 13% of them appearing once. The sample was PBMCs or a T cell subset sorted from them (not recorded which). The source of these receptors is a man between 18 and 35 years old who had mild COVID-19 (a few samples of this study predate the infection). Cell type and time point are not known.

The gene calls are TRBV7-2 and TRBJ1-2, with a weak D call TRBD1 (6 bases). Germline lookup yields CDR1 SGHTA and CDR2 FQGNSA. Trimming pared 6 bases from V and 4 bases from J, leaving 15 bases between. The CDR3 has 14 residues. CDR3 nucleotide sequence: TGTGCCAGCAGGCCCGGGGGGGCTCTCTATGGCTACACCTTC. It codes for CASRPGGALYGYTF.

This clonotype was observed a handful of times. V usage is TRBV12-3 or TRBV12-4 and J usage is TRBJ2-5, with 9 bases lining up with TRBD1. With V trimmed by 6 bases and J by 3 bases, 5 bases remained unmatched. This CDR3 is built from 14 residues. The CDR3 DNA is TGTGCCAGCAGCTCAACAGGGGGCAAAGAGACCCAGTACTTC. Amino acid sequence: CASSSTGGKETQYF.

The gene calls are TRBV28 and TRBJ1-2; D gene ambiguous. V lost 2 bases and J 2 bases, leaving 6 bases between the germline ends. The CDR3 loop spans 13 amino acids. Germline V lookup: CDR1 MDHEN, CDR2 SYDVKM. CDR3 DNA: TGTGCCAGCAGTTTACACAGCAACTATGGCTACACCTTC. It codes for CASSLHSNYGYTF.

There are many counts of this clonotype. The chain links TRBV6-5 to TRBJ2-7, with TRBD1 as a possible D gene (6 bases). V was cut by 6 bases and J by 7 bases, with 22 bases left in between. Looked up from germline, CDR1 is MNHEY and CDR2 is SVGAGI. The CDR3 sequence is 15 residues long. CDR3 amino acids: CASRSPSDSVGEQYV. CDR3 nucleotide sequence: TGTGCCAGCAGAAGCCCGTCGGACAGTGTAGGTGAGCAGTACGTC.

J is TRBJ1-1 and V is TRBV7-9; D is possibly TRBD1 (5 bases). Per the germline V gene, CDR1 is SEHNR and CDR2 is FQNEAQ (reference sequence). The CDR3 totals 14 residues. V lost 2 bases, J lost 3 bases, and 10 bases lay in between. Here the CDR3 DNA reads TGTGCCAGCAGCTTATTCAGGGAAGACACTGAAGCTTTCTTT. Amino acid sequence: CASSLFREDTEAFF.

This clonotype occurred a few times. V gene TRBV4-2 combines with J gene TRBJ2-5; 15 bases are a match to TRBD2. CDR1 and CDR2 (germline): LGHNA, YNFKEQ. The CDR3 extends over 16 amino acids. V shed 3 bases and J 5 bases; nucleotides not matched to a gene: 4. This CDR3 reads CASSQAGTSGRETQYF. Written as DNA, the CDR3 is TGTGCCAGCAGCCAGGCCGGGACTAGCGGGAGGGAGACCCAGTACTTC.